Listed below are T cell receptor beta chains from one sample, sequenced in a study of blood T cell repertoires in COVID-19. Measured with immunoSEQ multiplex PCR; TCRdb has only the in-frame clones, and not every one. The repertoire consists of fewer than 250,000 clones, with approximately 90% occurring once and the leading ten covering roughly 0.7%. Sequenced input: peripheral blood. The receptor set was obtained from a man aged 40-49 years with acute or convalescent COVID-19. The CDR3 runs from the conserved cysteine through the conserved F or W. Each record gives: J gene, V gene, D gene, clone size, CDR3 protein, CDR3 DNA. D genes are given only for firm matches. A row's size may be missing; if present it is once, few, many or a size class.

>TRBJ2-6|TRBV13|NA|NA
CASSLGGAGANVLTF
TGTGCCAGCAGCCTTGGAGGGGCTGGGGCCAACGTCCTGACTTTC
>TRBJ2-5|TRBV5-1|TRBD2|NA
CASSSRLAGVQETQYF
TGCGCCAGCAGCTCACGACTAGCGGGAGTCCAAGAGACCCAGTACTTC
>TRBJ2-2|TRBV7-6|NA|NA
CASSLGLPPRELFF
TGTGCCAGCAGCTTAGGGCTTCCTCCACGGGAGCTGTTTTTT
>TRBJ1-3|TRBV30|TRBD1|NA
CAWSVQGSSGNTIYF
TGTGCCTGGAGTGTACAGGGGAGCTCTGGAAACACCATATATTTT
>TRBJ1-4|TRBV5-1|NA|NA
CASSFGATNEKLFF
TGCGCCAGCAGCTTTGGAGCAACTAATGAAAAACTGTTTTTT
>TRBJ1-5|TRBV5-6|NA|NA
CASSLMEGGSQPQHF
TGTGCCAGCTCGCTTATGGAGGGAGGGAGTCAGCCCCAGCATTTT
>TRBJ2-3|TRBV7-6|NA|NA
CASSATTLTDTQYF
TGTGCCAGCAGCGCGACTACCCTCACAGATACGCAGTATTTT
>TRBJ2-7|TRBV10-2|NA|NA
CASSEAGAGEQYF
TGCGCCAGCAGTGAGGCGGGGGCGGGGGAGCAGTACTTC
>TRBJ2-1|TRBV7-3|NA|NA
CASSPEGQSYNEQFF
TGTGCCAGCAGCCCCGAGGGCCAGAGCTACAATGAGCAGTTCTTC
>TRBJ2-5|TRBV7-8|NA|NA
CASSRSGEETQYF
TGTGCCAGCAGCCGATCGGGGGAAGAGACCCAGTACTTC
>TRBJ2-3|TRBV6-5|TRBD2|NA
CASTRWRGDTDTQYF
TGTGCCAGCACCAGGTGGCGGGGGGACACAGATACGCAGTATTTT
>TRBJ1-1|TRBV11-2|NA|NA
CASSLESGGRVGAFF
TGTGCCAGCAGCTTAGAGTCTGGTGGGAGGGTCGGAGCTTTCTTT
>TRBJ2-3|TRBV6-6|NA|NA
CASSPDRGWAGATDTQYF
TGTGCCAGCAGTCCTGATCGGGGGTGGGCGGGGGCCACAGATACGCAGTATTTT
>TRBJ2-7|TRBV24-1|TRBD2|NA
CATSPGGAYEQYF
TGTGCCACCAGCCCGGGGGGAGCCTACGAGCAGTACTTC
>TRBJ1-6|TRBV7-9|NA|few
CASHPGGWIDSPLHF
TGTGCCAGCCACCCGGGGGGCTGGATTGATTCACCCCTCCACTTT
>TRBJ2-5|TRBV27|TRBD2|NA
CATQAGGGETQYF
TGTGCCACCCAAGCGGGAGGGGGGGAGACCCAGTACTTC
>TRBJ2-3|TRBV5-1|TRBD2|NA
CASSLGGTSGAGTDTQYF
TGCGCCAGCAGCTTGGGGGGGACTAGCGGAGCGGGGACAGATACGCAGTATTTT
>TRBJ1-1|TRBV2|NA|few
CASREDGQLNTEAFF
TGTGCCAGCAGGGAAGACGGACAGTTGAACACTGAAGCTTTCTTT
>TRBJ1-1|TRBV27|TRBD1|NA
CASSPGPRTGNTEAFF
TGTGCCAGCAGTCCGGGACCTCGGACAGGAAACACTGAAGCTTTCTTT
>TRBJ1-5|TRBV6-1|NA|NA
CASSEIYLLSNQPQHF
TGTGCCAGCAGTGAAATCTACCTACTTAGCAATCAGCCCCAGCATTTT
>TRBJ2-1|TRBV30|TRBD2|NA
CAWSPGLAGLLYNEQFF
TGTGCCTGGAGTCCCGGACTAGCGGGGTTACTCTACAATGAGCAGTTCTTC
>TRBJ1-4|TRBV7-8|NA|NA
CASSLLVGANEKLFF
TGTGCCAGCAGCTTATTGGTGGGGGCCAATGAAAAACTGTTTTTT
>TRBJ1-1|TRBV29-1|NA|once
CSVELTGSGTEAFF
TGCAGCGTTGAATTGACAGGATCTGGCACTGAAGCTTTCTTT
>TRBJ1-2|TRBV11-2|TRBD1|NA
CASSLPGQGGNYGYTF
TGTGCCAGCAGCTTACCCGGACAGGGGGGCAACTATGGCTACACCTTC
>TRBJ2-1|TRBV5-1|TRBD1|NA
CASNRGEFAYNEQFF
TGCGCCAGCAACAGGGGGGAATTCGCTTACAATGAGCAGTTCTTC
>TRBJ2-7|TRBV24-1|TRBD2|NA
CATRAGSSYEQYF
TGTGCCACCAGAGCGGGGTCCTCCTACGAGCAGTACTTC
>TRBJ2-3|TRBV3-1/TRBV3-2|NA|NA
CASTSWGRTQYF
TGTGCCAGCACCTCCTGGGGGAGGACGCAGTATTTT
>TRBJ2-1|TRBV7-9|TRBD2|NA
CASSLGTRGLAGFDEQFF
TGTGCCAGCAGCTTAGGCACCCGAGGGCTAGCGGGATTCGATGAGCAGTTCTTC
>TRBJ1-2|TRBV19|NA|NA
CASSDVGTHYGYTF
TGTGCCAGTAGTGACGTAGGGACACACTATGGCTACACCTTC
>TRBJ1-3|TRBV30|NA|NA
CAWSVGGAKTIYF
TGTGCCTGGAGTGTAGGTGGGGCCAAAACCATATATTTT
>TRBJ2-7|TRBV2|NA|NA
CASSDRASYEQYF
TGTGCCAGCAGTGACAGGGCTTCATACGAGCAGTACTTC
>TRBJ2-7|TRBV7-8|NA|NA
CASSPGLGSSYEQYF
TGTGCCAGCAGCCCGGGACTGGGGAGCTCCTACGAGCAGTACTTC
>TRBJ1-2|TRBV18|TRBD1|NA
CASSPGRTGLNYGYTF
TGTGCCAGCTCACCGGGGCGGACAGGGCTCAACTATGGCTACACCTTC
>TRBJ2-1|TRBV7-3|TRBD2|NA
CASSTGLAGGYNEQFF
TGTGCCAGCAGCACTGGACTAGCGGGAGGCTACAATGAGCAGTTCTTC
>TRBJ2-7|TRBV5-6|NA|NA
CASSLGTHEQYF
TGTGCCAGCAGCCTCGGGACACACGAGCAGTACTTC
>TRBJ2-7|TRBV6-5|TRBD2|NA
CASSYSQRGVSYEQYF
TGTGCCAGCAGTTACTCGCAGCGGGGGGTTTCCTACGAGCAGTACTTC
>TRBJ2-1|TRBV9|TRBD1|NA
CASSVTGDKQFF
TGTGCCAGCAGCGTTACAGGGGATAAGCAGTTCTTC
>TRBJ2-1|TRBV7-2|TRBD2|NA
CASSLGLAGGQEQFF
TGTGCCAGCAGCCTAGGACTAGCGGGAGGGCAAGAGCAGTTCTTC
>TRBJ1-4|TRBV30|TRBD1|NA
CACWTGSGNEKLFF
TGTGCCTGTTGGACAGGGTCGGGTAATGAAAAACTGTTTTTT
>TRBJ2-1|TRBV6-2/TRBV6-3|NA|NA
CASSRGTQGLDNEQFF
TGTGCCAGCAGTCGCGGGACACAGGGGTTGGACAATGAGCAGTTCTTC
>TRBJ1-3|TRBV9|NA|NA
CASSGQGNTIYF
TGTGCCAGCAGTGGCCAGGGGAACACCATATATTTT
>TRBJ1-2|TRBV6-5|TRBD1|NA
CASSRDRVGYGYTF
TGTGCCAGCAGTCGGGACAGGGTAGGATATGGCTACACCTTC
>TRBJ2-1|TRBV12-3/TRBV12-4|NA|NA
CASSLNSHNEQFF
TGTGCCAGCAGTTTAAACTCCCACAATGAGCAGTTCTTC
>TRBJ1-2|TRBV27|TRBD1|NA
CASSLTSTGDYGYTF
TGTGCCAGCAGTCTCACCTCGACAGGGGATTATGGCTACACCTTC
>TRBJ2-1|TRBV14|TRBD2|NA
CASSQEKGLAGWNEQFF
TGTGCCAGCAGCCAAGAGAAAGGACTAGCGGGATGGAATGAGCAGTTCTTC
>TRBJ1-5|TRBV3-1/TRBV3-2|TRBD1|few
CASSGTGGQPQHF
TGTGCCAGCAGCGGGACAGGGGGGCAGCCCCAGCATTTT
>TRBJ2-1|TRBV10-2|TRBD2|NA
CASSAGGAGNEQFF
TGCGCCAGCAGTGCCGGGGGGGCAGGCAATGAGCAGTTCTTC
>TRBJ2-3|TRBV5-1|TRBD2|NA
CASSWGRESTDTQYF
TGCGCCAGCAGCTGGGGGAGGGAAAGCACAGATACGCAGTATTTT
>TRBJ2-1|TRBV6-4|NA|NA
CASSDTRHNKQFF
TGTGCCAGCAGTGACACCAGACACAATAAGCAGTTCTTC
>TRBJ2-5|TRBV27|NA|NA
CASSLNGEFYQETQYF
TGTGCCAGCAGTTTAAATGGGGAGTTTTACCAAGAGACCCAGTACTTC
>TRBJ2-7|TRBV7-2|NA|NA
CASSFEASSYEQYF
TGTGCCAGCAGCTTCGAGGCCAGCTCCTACGAGCAGTACTTC
>TRBJ1-3|TRBV5-1|TRBD1|NA
CASSYDGQGGNTIYF
TGCGCCAGCAGCTACGACGGACAGGGTGGAAACACCATATATTTT
>TRBJ1-5|TRBV6-5|NA|few
CASSLRHYQPQHF
TGTGCCAGCAGTCTCCGACACTATCAGCCCCAGCATTTT
>TRBJ2-1|TRBV7-2|TRBD2|NA
CASSTSTSGRAYNEQFF
TGTGCCAGCAGCACGAGTACTAGCGGGAGGGCCTACAATGAGCAGTTCTTC
>TRBJ1-1|TRBV4-2|NA|NA
CASSQVGGSTEAFF
TGTGCCAGCAGCCAAGTTGGGGGGAGCACTGAAGCTTTCTTT
>TRBJ2-7|TRBV29-1|NA|NA
CSVYSREQYF
TGCAGCGTCTACTCGCGCGAGCAGTACTTC
>TRBJ2-2|TRBV7-6|NA|NA
CASSFPGTQNTGELFF
TGTGCCAGCAGCTTCCCGGGGACTCAGAACACCGGGGAGCTGTTTTTT
>TRBJ2-7|TRBV28|NA|NA
CASSFSAYEQYF
TGTGCCAGCAGTTTTTCGGCCTACGAGCAGTACTTC
>TRBJ2-3|TRBV30|TRBD2|once
CAWSRLAASTDTQYF
TGTGCCTGGAGCCGTCTAGCGGCATCCACAGATACGCAGTATTTT